Below, 9 T cell receptor beta chains from the same sample are listed, as sequenced in a study of human T cells and chemical hapten exposure. The time point here: patch test 2, 6 weeks after DPC sensitization. The treatment: therapeutic diphenylcyclopropenone sensitization with weekly scalp DPC. MiXCR, run by TCRdb on the RACE reads, gives a single entry per CDR3 protein. This table holds about 140,000 distinct CDR3 sequences, over 9.5% found once. Sample: whole blood, taken in connection with sensitization to the hapten diphenylcyclopropenone (DPC). All receptors derive from a woman between 45 and 60 years old with alopecia areata. Some clones in this sample may be carry-over from other donors' samples.

This clonotype was observed a handful of times. The gene calls are TRBV5-1 and TRBJ2-1; D may be TRBD2 (5 bases). CDR1 and CDR2 from the germline V gene are SGHRS and YFSETQ. The V end was cut by 6 bases, the J end by 3 bases, with 22 bases between. This CDR3 region has 17 residues. CDR3 region: CASTSTGSSSFYNEQFF. CDR3 bases: TGCGCCAGCACTTCCACGGGGAGTTCAAGCTTCTACAATGAGCAGTTCTTC.

This clonotype was counted a few times. The rearrangement links TRBV6-6 to TRBJ1-2, with 7 bases identical to TRBD1. In germline, CDR1 is MNHNY, CDR2 SVGAGI (reference sequence). V trimming: 6 bases; J trimming: 6 bases; junction bases outside the gene matches: 10. The length of the CDR3 is 14 residues. As DNA, the CDR3 is TGTGCCAGCAGCCCCCGGGGACAGCCAGATGGCTACACCTTC. It is translated as CASSPRGQPDGYTF.

There are a few counts of this clonotype. The chain has TRBV6-2 or TRBV6-3 and TRBJ2-6; D might be TRBD2 (5 bases). The CDR3 has 18 residues. The V gene's germline CDR1 is MNHEY and CDR2 SVGEGT. V lost 0 bases and J lost 1, with 13 bases in between. The CDR3 coding sequence is TGTGCCAGCAGTTACTCCGGGGTATCCATTTCTGGGGCCAACGTCCTGACTTTC. Protein sequence: CASSYSGVSISGANVLTF.

The genes are TRBV24-1 and TRBJ1-4, with 7 bases that match TRBD1. Germline lookup yields CDR1 KGHDR and CDR2 SFDVKD. This CDR3 has 14 residues. V lost 7 bases to trimming and J lost 8 bases; unmatched junction nucleotides: 9. CDR3 loop: CATRRRGPGEKLFF. The DNA of the CDR3 is TGTGCCACCAGACGGAGGGGGCCCGGCGAAAAACTGTTTTTT.

This clonotype occurred a few times. The chain couples TRBV7-2 to TRBJ2-4, with 12 bases fitting TRBD2. Germline CDR1 SGHTA, CDR2 FQGNSA. The CDR3 consists of 19 residues. The V gene end was trimmed by 5 bases and the J gene end by 1 base; junction bases not matched to a gene: 12. DNA of the CDR3: TGTGCCAGCAGCGCCGGACTAGCGGGGCGGGGGGCGGCCAAAAACATTCAGTACTTC. It encodes CASSAGLAGRGAAKNIQYF.

This clonotype was recorded many times. J is TRBJ2-1 and V is TRBV7-9; D remains ambiguous. Germline CDR1 reads SEHNR; CDR2 reads FQNEAQ (reference sequence). The length of the CDR3 is 11 residues. V lost 6 bases and J lost 7, with 7 bases in between. CDR3 sequence reads: CASSPKNEQFF. The CDR3 coding sequence is TGTGCCAGCAGTCCTAAGAATGAGCAGTTCTTC.

Only a few counts were recorded for this clonotype. This chain uses TRBV11-2 with TRBJ1-1, with D possibly TRBD1 on 5 matching bases. The CDR3 totals 19 residues. Germline V gives CDR1 SGHAT, CDR2 FQNNGV. V dropped 1 base and J dropped 4 bases, with 25 bases sitting between them. The CDR3 DNA follows: TGTGCCAGCAGCTTAGTGATCAGGGCCCGTCTGGATTTGGGCACTGAAGCTTTCTTT. This codes for CASSLVIRARLDLGTEAFF.

V usage is TRBV6-6 and J usage is TRBJ2-7, with D possibly TRBD1 on 6 matching bases. Trimming left V 6 bases short and J 6 bases short, with 12 bases between. From germline, CDR1 is MNHNY and CDR2 SVGAGI (reference sequence). This CDR3 contains 12 residues. The CDR3 spells CASSSSGVEQYF. Written as DNA, the CDR3 is TGTGCCAGCAGCTCGTCAGGGGTCGAGCAGTACTTC.

This clonotype is medium-sized within its sample. CDR3 loop: CASSQDSLARNEQYF. The CDR3, as DNA: TGCGCCAGCAGCCAAGATAGTCTGGCGAGGAACGAGCAGTACTTC. This chain joins TRBV4-3 and TRBJ2-7; D not resolved. This CDR3 has 15 amino acids. Germline lookup yields CDR1 LGHNA and CDR2 YSLEER. The V end lost 0 bases, the J end lost 5 bases, and 14 bases lay between the germline ends.